The 20 T cell receptor beta chains below were found in one sample sequenced in a study of blood T cell repertoires in COVID-19. Profiled with immunoSEQ multiplex PCR; TCRdb holds only in-frame clones, not every one. The sample consists of 250,000 to 350,000 clones, roughly 87% of them appearing once. Sequenced sample: peripheral blood. The receptors come from a man younger than 35 with active or convalescent COVID-19.

The CDR3 spells CATSREQGYEQYF. The CDR3 DNA follows: TGTGCCACCAGCAGAGAGCAGGGTTACGAGCAGTACTTC. The gene calls are TRBV15 and TRBJ2-7, with a tentative D call TRBD1 (5 bases). The CDR3 runs 13 residues. V lost 0 bases, J lost 4 bases, and 7 bases lay in between. Germline lookup yields CDR1 LNHNV and CDR2 YYDKDF (reference sequence).

The rearrangement uses TRBV10-2 and TRBJ2-7; D remains unclear. The ends were cut back, 0 bases at V and 2 bases at J, with 17 bases in the middle. The CDR3 spans 17 residues. Per germline, CDR1 WSHSY and CDR2 SAAADI. The CDR3 loop reads CASSESKRGSTPYEQYF. In DNA form, the CDR3 reads TGCGCCAGCAGTGAGTCGAAACGAGGCTCTACTCCCTACGAGCAGTACTTC.

CDR3 sequence reads: CSVGDRGNTIYF. In DNA, the CDR3 is TGCAGCGTGGGGGACAGAGGAAACACCATATATTTT. V gene TRBV29-1 combines with J gene TRBJ1-3; 7 bases fit TRBD1. CDR3 length: 12 residues. CDR1 is SQVTM, CDR2 ANQGSEA, per germline. Trimming cost V 6 bases and J 4 bases; bases outside gene matches: 3.

J is TRBJ2-2 and V is TRBV7-3; D perhaps matches TRBD2 (6 bases). The CDR3 is made up of 17 amino acids. Germline lookup yields CDR1 SGHTA and CDR2 FQGTGA. V was trimmed by 5 bases and J by 1 base, leaving 17 bases between them. This CDR3 is CASSPTSIRKNTGELFF. The CDR3 DNA reads as TGTGCCAGCAGCCCAACTAGCATTCGAAAGAACACCGGGGAGCTGTTTTTT.

The chain has TRBV28 and TRBJ2-7; 7 positions agree with TRBD1. Trimming took 5 bases from V and 4 from J; bases not matched to a gene: 5. Per the germline V gene, CDR1 is MDHEN and CDR2 is SYDVKM. The CDR3 is 13 amino acids. The CDR3 DNA reads TGTGCCAGCAGTCGGGACAGAACTTACGAGCAGTACTTC. This encodes CASSRDRTYEQYF.

This clone has more than one count but fewer than ten. The genes are TRBV3-1 (or the pseudogene TRBV3-2) and TRBJ2-1; 8 bases match TRBD1. The V gene's germline CDR1 is LGHDT and CDR2 YNNKEL (reference sequence). V was pared by 1 base and J by 6 bases, with 5 bases of the junction left unmatched. This CDR3 has 15 amino acids. CDR3 DNA: TGTGCCAGCAGCCAAGGGGGACAGGACATCAATGAGCAGTTCTTC. Translating it yields CASSQGGQDINEQFF.

The chain has TRBV29-1 and TRBJ1-1; D call uncertain. Trimming shortened V by 4 bases and J by 0 bases, and 9 bases separated the two germline ends. The CDR3 runs to 13 residues. Germline CDR1 and CDR2: SQVTM and ANQGSEA. This chain's CDR3 is CSVARRLNTEAFF. DNA for the CDR3: TGCAGCGTTGCCCGGAGGTTGAACACTGAAGCTTTCTTT.

CDR3: CASSPDGVRNQPQHF. For the CDR3, the DNA is TGTGCCAGTAGTCCCGACGGGGTACGAAATCAGCCCCAGCATTTT. The V gene is TRBV19, the J gene TRBJ1-5; D remains unclear. V lost 5 bases and J 4 bases, leaving 15 bases between the germline ends. This CDR3 has 15 residues. Germline V lookup: CDR1 LNHDA, CDR2 SQIVND (reference sequence).

Regarding this clone: It is unclear where the CDR3 begins or ends on the DNA, so no DNA is shown, and the CDR3 is as TCRdb lists it. The genes are TRBV15 and TRBJ2-7; TRBD1 is the table's D call, not checked against the DNA. Germline assignment: CDR1 LNHNV and CDR2 YYDKDF (reference sequence). 13 amino acids form the CDR3, both terminal residues included. CDR3 amino acids: CATSRFGQGATSV.

The table lists this clone with a count of one. The gene calls are TRBV29-1 and TRBJ2-2; TRBD1 matches at 7 bases. Germline CDR1 SQVTM, CDR2 ANQGSEA. This CDR3 has 14 amino acids. Losses at the gene ends were 7 bases for V and 3 bases for J; bases not matched to a gene: 8. This chain's CDR3 is CSGKTGFDTGELFF. Here the CDR3 DNA reads TGCAGCGGGAAGACAGGGTTTGACACCGGGGAGCTGTTTTTT.

CDR3 in DNA: TGTGCCAGCAGCTTAGCGTCCCCAGGGGGCAATGGCTACACCTTC. This gives the protein CASSLASPGGNGYTF. The chain recombines TRBV7-6 with TRBJ1-2; 8 bases map to TRBD1. This CDR3 has 15 amino acids. The junction had 6 bases not matched to a gene; V was cut back by 0 bases and J by 6 bases. Germline CDR1 reads SGHVS; CDR2 reads FNYEAQ. The full variable domain, completed using reference TRBV7-6 and TRBJ1-2, is GAGVSQSPRYKVTKRGQDVALRCDPISGHVSLYWYRQALGQGPEFLTYFNYEAQQDKSGLPNDRFSAERPEGSISTLTIQRTEQRDSAMYRCASSLASPGGNGYTFGSGTRLTVV.

A single count supports this clone. This chain links TRBV10-2 with TRBJ1-1; no clear D. The V and J ends lost 5 bases and 0 bases respectively, with 7 bases between them. This CDR3 contains 13 residues. Germline CDR1 WSHSY, CDR2 SAAADI. The chain's CDR3 is CASSLTVNTEAFF. In DNA, the CDR3 is TGCGCCAGCAGTTTAACGGTGAACACTGAAGCTTTCTTT.

V is TRBV19 and J is TRBJ1-5; 9 bases line up with TRBD1. The CDR3 has 15 residues. The germline CDR1 and CDR2 sequences are LNHDA and SQIVND (reference sequence). V shed 3 bases and J 4 bases; nucleotides not matched to a gene: 4. CDR3 bases: TGTGCCAGTAGTATGGGACAGGGACGGAATCAGCCCCAGCATTTT. It yields the protein CASSMGQGRNQPQHF.

This chain joins TRBV6-5 and TRBJ2-5; D is perhaps TRBD1 (6 bases). CDR3 length equals 12 residues. Deletions cut 6 bases from V and 10 bases from J, with 15 bases between. The germline V gene encodes CDR1 MNHEY and CDR2 SVGAGI. In DNA form, the CDR3 reads TGTGCCAGCAGCCCCATTAAGGGGGACCAGTACTTC. Its translation is CASSPIKGDQYF.

This sequence joins TRBV4-1 and TRBJ2-3, with TRBD2 matching 7 bases. J was trimmed by 0 bases and V by 6 bases; bases with no gene match: 6. Per the germline V gene, CDR1 is MGHRA and CDR2 is YSYEKL. The CDR3 totals 15 residues. As DNA, the CDR3 is TGCGCCAGCAGACCAGCGGGATCCAGCACAGATACGCAGTATTTT. As protein: CASRPAGSSTDTQYF.

This chain connects TRBV6-5 to TRBJ1-1; D not resolved. The CDR3 is 14 residues long. V lost 6 bases to trimming and J lost 4 bases, with 15 bases between them. Per the germline V gene, CDR1 is MNHEY and CDR2 is SVGAGI. CDR3 loop: CASSRRKESTEAFF. The CDR3 region has the DNA TGTGCCAGCAGCCGCCGAAAAGAGAGCACTGAAGCTTTCTTT.

The chain uses TRBV6-5 and TRBJ1-1; D is possibly TRBD1 (5 bases). V lost 4 bases, J lost 1 base, and 13 bases lay in between. CDR1 is MNHEY, CDR2 SVGAGI, per germline. The CDR3 length is 15 residues. The CDR3 sequence is CASSSTGFPNTEAFF. CDR3 bases: TGTGCCAGCAGTTCTACAGGTTTCCCGAACACTGAAGCTTTCTTT.

V gene TRBV11-2 combines with J gene TRBJ1-1; D gene unclear. CDR1 is SGHAT and CDR2 is FQNNGV in the germline V gene. The CDR3 covers 12 residues. V was trimmed by 6 bases and J by 6 bases, leaving 11 bases between them. CDR3 nucleotide sequence: TGTGCCAGCAGATCAAATGGCCCTGAAGCTTTCTTT. Its translation: CASRSNGPEAFF.

The gene calls are TRBV5-4 and TRBJ1-1; D not resolved. This CDR3 contains 16 residues. Trimming removed 4 bases from V and 4 bases from J, with 20 bases in between. Germline CDR1 SGHNT, CDR2 YYREEE (reference sequence). The CDR3 loop reads CASSPDLGSTSTEAFF. Written as DNA, the CDR3 is TGTGCCAGCAGCCCAGATCTTGGGAGTACGAGCACTGAAGCTTTCTTT. Full variable domain (outside the CDR3, taken from reference TRBV5-4 and TRBJ1-1): ETGVTQSPTHLIKTRGQQVTLRCSSQSGHNTVSWYQQALGQGPQFIFQYYREEENGRGNFPPRFSGLQFPNYSSELNVNALELDDSALYLCASSPDLGSTSTEAFFGQGTRLTVV.

CDR3 bases: TGTGCCAGCAGCTCGTTCGACAGGGGCCTTGTCACAGATACGCAGTATTTT. The encoded protein is CASSSFDRGLVTDTQYF. V gene TRBV13 combines with J gene TRBJ2-3, with TRBD1 identical over 8 bases. V lost 4 bases to trimming and J lost 2 bases; unmatched junction nucleotides: 11. Germline-derived CDR1 and CDR2 are PRHDT and FYEKMQ (reference sequence). The CDR3 extends over 17 amino acids.